A selection of T cell receptor beta chains follows, all from one sample in a study of blood T cell repertoires in COVID-19. The protocol was immunoSEQ multiplex PCR, while the TCRdb copy is restricted to in-frame clones and leaves out a portion. The sample has 150,000 to 200,000 clones, approximately 91% seen once. Sequencing input: peripheral blood. The receptors derive from a man aged 18-30 years with acute or convalescent COVID-19. CDR3s include the opening cysteine and the closing phenylalanine or tryptophan. D genes are given only for firm matches. Clone size is shown for a subset of rows, as once, few, many or a class of expanded clone.

d_call: -; clone_size: -; cdr3_length: 13; v_call: TRBV24-1; j_call: TRBJ1-1; cdr3_nt: TGTGCCACCAGTGATTTCCGGGGACTTGAAGCTTTCTTT; cdr3_aa: CATSDFRGLEAFF
d_call: -; clone_size: -; cdr3_length: 10; v_call: TRBV12-3/TRBV12-4; j_call: TRBJ2-2; cdr3_nt: TGTGCCAGCAGTCTCGGGGAGCTGTTTTTT; cdr3_aa: CASSLGELFF
d_call: -; clone_size: -; cdr3_length: 14; v_call: TRBV19; j_call: TRBJ1-5; cdr3_nt: TGTGCCAGTAGTATCGTAAAGGGGAATCAGCCCCAGCATTTT; cdr3_aa: CASSIVKGNQPQHF
d_call: -; clone_size: -; cdr3_length: 14; v_call: TRBV21-1; j_call: TRBJ1-1; cdr3_nt: TGTGCCAGCAGAATAATGGCAGGGATCGCTGAAGCTTTCTTT; cdr3_aa: CASRIMAGIAEAFF
d_call: TRBD2; clone_size: -; cdr3_length: 12; v_call: TRBV30; j_call: TRBJ2-7; cdr3_nt: TGTGCCTTAGAGGGGACGGGGGGCGAGCAGTACTTC; cdr3_aa: CALEGTGGEQYF
d_call: TRBD1; clone_size: once; cdr3_length: 13; v_call: TRBV28; j_call: TRBJ2-7; cdr3_nt: TGTGCCAGCAGTACCAACAGGGGATACGAGCAGTACTTC; cdr3_aa: CASSTNRGYEQYF
d_call: -; clone_size: -; cdr3_length: 13; v_call: TRBV20-1; j_call: TRBJ2-7; cdr3_nt: TGCAGTGCTAGTGTGACAGGCTCCTACGAGCAGTACTTC; cdr3_aa: CSASVTGSYEQYF
d_call: TRBD1; clone_size: -; cdr3_length: 17; v_call: TRBV18; j_call: TRBJ2-4; cdr3_nt: TGTGCCAGCTCACGTGGGGGACAGGGGGCTGCCGTAGACATTCAGTACTTC; cdr3_aa: CASSRGGQGAAVDIQYF
d_call: -; clone_size: -; cdr3_length: 19; v_call: TRBV9; j_call: TRBJ1-6; cdr3_nt: TGTGCCAGCAGCGTGGGAGACGCGGCAACAGCATCCTATAATTCACCCCTCCACTTT; cdr3_aa: CASSVGDAATASYNSPLHF
d_call: -; clone_size: -; cdr3_length: 14; v_call: TRBV7-9; j_call: TRBJ1-1; cdr3_nt: TGTGCCAGCAGCCCCTCGCGGGGGGACACTGAAGCTTTCTTT; cdr3_aa: CASSPSRGDTEAFF